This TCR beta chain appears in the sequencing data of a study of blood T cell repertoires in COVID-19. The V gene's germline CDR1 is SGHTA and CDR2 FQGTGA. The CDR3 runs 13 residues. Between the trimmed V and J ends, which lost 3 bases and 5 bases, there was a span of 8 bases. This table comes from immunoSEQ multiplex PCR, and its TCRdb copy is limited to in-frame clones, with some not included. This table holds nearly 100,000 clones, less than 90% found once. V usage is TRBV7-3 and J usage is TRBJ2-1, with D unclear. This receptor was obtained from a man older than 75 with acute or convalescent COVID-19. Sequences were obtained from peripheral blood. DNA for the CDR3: TGTGCCAGCAGCTTGGCTAGGCACAATGAGCAGTTCTTC. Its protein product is CASSLARHNEQFF.